These T cell receptor beta chains were read from a single sample in a study of T cell responses to AZD1222 COVID-19 vaccine. Repertoires were generated with immunoSEQ multiplex PCR, while TCRdb's copy carries only in-frame clones and drops some. The data show under 200,000 clones, with roughly 92% seen just once and 1.6% held by the top ten. Source: peripheral blood, taken on day 0 of AZD1222 vaccination. Every receptor here comes from an adult in good health. Each CDR3 is given without its conserved first and last residue. Fields, in order: D gene, clone size, V gene, J gene, CDR3 protein. The D gene is left open where the match is weak. A clone size is listed for some rows: how often the clone was seen (once, few, many), or a class if it is expanded.

d_gene: NA; abundance: few; v_gene: TRBV11-3; j_gene: TRBJ1-5; CDR3aa: ASSLPPRQDDSNQPQH
d_gene: TRBD1; abundance: NA; v_gene: TRBV5-1; j_gene: TRBJ1-6; CDR3aa: ASSPRGQGSADSPLH
d_gene: TRBD2; abundance: NA; v_gene: TRBV7-3; j_gene: TRBJ2-3; CDR3aa: ASSQGLAGTSTDTQY
d_gene: TRBD1; abundance: NA; v_gene: TRBV10-1; j_gene: TRBJ2-1; CDR3aa: ASSFNRGNEQF
d_gene: NA; abundance: NA; v_gene: TRBV25-1; j_gene: TRBJ2-5; CDR3aa: ASSPGGARETQY
d_gene: NA; abundance: NA; v_gene: TRBV5-1; j_gene: TRBJ1-1; CDR3aa: ASSSGHTLKNTEAF
d_gene: NA; abundance: NA; v_gene: TRBV10-2; j_gene: TRBJ2-7; CDR3aa: ASSVAGVGEQY
d_gene: NA; abundance: NA; v_gene: TRBV3-1/TRBV3-2; j_gene: TRBJ2-7; CDR3aa: ASSQAGNYEQY
d_gene: NA; abundance: NA; v_gene: TRBV19; j_gene: TRBJ2-1; CDR3aa: ASSIDALTGGYNEQF
d_gene: NA; abundance: NA; v_gene: TRBV5-5; j_gene: TRBJ1-2; CDR3aa: ASSLASNYGYT
d_gene: NA; abundance: NA; v_gene: TRBV6-5; j_gene: TRBJ2-5; CDR3aa: ASRRDGGQKETQY
d_gene: NA; abundance: few; v_gene: TRBV6-1; j_gene: TRBJ1-3; CDR3aa: ASSEDSRVNTIY
d_gene: NA; abundance: NA; v_gene: TRBV12-5; j_gene: TRBJ2-3; CDR3aa: ATTSPNTDTQY
d_gene: TRBD1; abundance: once; v_gene: TRBV2; j_gene: TRBJ1-2; CDR3aa: ASSIITGALGGYT
d_gene: NA; abundance: NA; v_gene: TRBV28; j_gene: TRBJ1-5; CDR3aa: ASRNGQSNQPQH
d_gene: NA; abundance: NA; v_gene: TRBV11-2; j_gene: TRBJ2-3; CDR3aa: ASSQSGDSTDTQY
d_gene: TRBD1; abundance: NA; v_gene: TRBV5-4; j_gene: TRBJ2-6; CDR3aa: ASSLPLDRVSGANVLT
d_gene: TRBD2; abundance: NA; v_gene: TRBV2; j_gene: TRBJ2-3; CDR3aa: ASSGGGPPGADTQY
d_gene: NA; abundance: NA; v_gene: TRBV5-1; j_gene: TRBJ2-5; CDR3aa: ASSFQGYQETQY
d_gene: TRBD1; abundance: NA; v_gene: TRBV6-4; j_gene: TRBJ1-6; CDR3aa: ASSARPNRGNSPLH
d_gene: NA; abundance: NA; v_gene: TRBV14; j_gene: TRBJ1-5; CDR3aa: ASSQATRQLLDWGSNQPQH
d_gene: NA; abundance: NA; v_gene: TRBV6-6; j_gene: TRBJ1-3; CDR3aa: ASSRNSAGNTIY
d_gene: NA; abundance: NA; v_gene: TRBV7-2; j_gene: TRBJ1-3; CDR3aa: ASSLARGYTIY
d_gene: TRBD1; abundance: once; v_gene: TRBV11-2; j_gene: TRBJ2-3; CDR3aa: ASSRQGDTQY
d_gene: TRBD1; abundance: once; v_gene: TRBV7-9; j_gene: TRBJ1-6; CDR3aa: ASSPVTGVSPLH
d_gene: NA; abundance: once; v_gene: TRBV18; j_gene: TRBJ1-5; CDR3aa: ASSQGLNQPQH
d_gene: NA; abundance: NA; v_gene: TRBV30; j_gene: TRBJ1-1; CDR3aa: AVTVMNTEAF
d_gene: NA; abundance: NA; v_gene: TRBV5-1; j_gene: TRBJ2-3; CDR3aa: ASSLGAGDTQY
d_gene: NA; abundance: NA; v_gene: TRBV12-5; j_gene: TRBJ1-6; CDR3aa: ASGLVLGGMSSYNSPLH
d_gene: TRBD1; abundance: NA; v_gene: TRBV5-1; j_gene: TRBJ2-4; CDR3aa: ASSLTGGGRKNIQY
d_gene: NA; abundance: NA; v_gene: TRBV5-6; j_gene: TRBJ2-7; CDR3aa: ASSSLDGPTYEQY
d_gene: TRBD1; abundance: NA; v_gene: TRBV4-1; j_gene: TRBJ2-5; CDR3aa: ASSLYRGQETQY
d_gene: NA; abundance: NA; v_gene: TRBV28; j_gene: TRBJ1-1; CDR3aa: ASSYNPRAEAF
d_gene: NA; abundance: NA; v_gene: TRBV4-2; j_gene: TRBJ2-5; CDR3aa: ASSYQEGPQETQY
d_gene: TRBD2; abundance: NA; v_gene: TRBV14; j_gene: TRBJ2-5; CDR3aa: ASSSSPSGLQETQY
d_gene: TRBD1; abundance: few; v_gene: TRBV27; j_gene: TRBJ2-1; CDR3aa: ASSPPDRMRDEQF
d_gene: TRBD1; abundance: NA; v_gene: TRBV19; j_gene: TRBJ1-2; CDR3aa: ASSPGQGIYGYT
d_gene: NA; abundance: NA; v_gene: TRBV12-3/TRBV12-4; j_gene: TRBJ2-4; CDR3aa: ASSFVAKNIQY
d_gene: TRBD1; abundance: NA; v_gene: TRBV6-5; j_gene: TRBJ1-5; CDR3aa: ASRTDRGFGQPQH
d_gene: NA; abundance: NA; v_gene: TRBV19; j_gene: TRBJ1-5; CDR3aa: ASSMGQVNQPQH
d_gene: TRBD1; abundance: NA; v_gene: TRBV5-4; j_gene: TRBJ1-2; CDR3aa: ASSPKTGGNYGYT
d_gene: NA; abundance: NA; v_gene: TRBV3-1/TRBV3-2; j_gene: TRBJ2-1; CDR3aa: ASSRQRGQVDEQF
d_gene: NA; abundance: NA; v_gene: TRBV6-4; j_gene: TRBJ1-2; CDR3aa: ASSDSTGFYGYT
d_gene: NA; abundance: NA; v_gene: TRBV7-2; j_gene: TRBJ1-2; CDR3aa: ASSLTTNYGYT
d_gene: NA; abundance: NA; v_gene: TRBV21-1; j_gene: TRBJ2-7; CDR3aa: ASDRDPGDYEQY
d_gene: NA; abundance: NA; v_gene: TRBV19; j_gene: TRBJ1-6; CDR3aa: ASSSGAPAYNSPLH
d_gene: TRBD1; abundance: NA; v_gene: TRBV5-6; j_gene: TRBJ1-2; CDR3aa: ASSLTGQGVEGYT
d_gene: NA; abundance: NA; v_gene: TRBV11-2; j_gene: TRBJ1-6; CDR3aa: ASSLQHNSPLH
d_gene: NA; abundance: NA; v_gene: TRBV9; j_gene: TRBJ1-1; CDR3aa: ASSPTHTGNTEAF
d_gene: NA; abundance: NA; v_gene: TRBV12-5; j_gene: TRBJ1-5; CDR3aa: ASGSGTANNQPQH
d_gene: TRBD2; abundance: NA; v_gene: TRBV5-6; j_gene: TRBJ2-7; CDR3aa: ASRLSGAYEQY
d_gene: NA; abundance: NA; v_gene: TRBV19; j_gene: TRBJ1-1; CDR3aa: ASTSSGVGTEAF
d_gene: NA; abundance: NA; v_gene: TRBV27; j_gene: TRBJ1-4; CDR3aa: ASSGRRGEKLF
d_gene: NA; abundance: NA; v_gene: TRBV5-1; j_gene: TRBJ1-3; CDR3aa: ASSSTALSGNTIY
d_gene: NA; abundance: NA; v_gene: TRBV7-9; j_gene: TRBJ1-1; CDR3aa: ASSPSVRLYTEAF
d_gene: TRBD2; abundance: NA; v_gene: TRBV3-1/TRBV3-2; j_gene: TRBJ2-4; CDR3aa: ASSHLGLAGGPFKNIQY
d_gene: NA; abundance: NA; v_gene: TRBV16; j_gene: TRBJ1-6; CDR3aa: ASSQESSYNSPLH
d_gene: NA; abundance: NA; v_gene: TRBV2; j_gene: TRBJ2-2; CDR3aa: ASKPRTANTGELF
d_gene: TRBD1; abundance: once; v_gene: TRBV5-5; j_gene: TRBJ2-7; CDR3aa: ASSLGGTGGAYEQY